This T cell receptor beta chain emerged from a study of T-cell memory formation after mild COVID-19. For the study at large: Largely, TCR clusters stayed within a single donor.

TCRdb re-analysed the 5' RACE reads in MiXCR, keeping a single row per CDR3 protein. The sample consists of 60,000 to 65,000 distinct CDR3 sequences, roughly 9.9% of them appearing once. Deletions cut 3 bases from V and 4 bases from J, with 10 bases between. The CDR3 consists of 14 residues. The germline V gene encodes CDR1 MNHNS and CDR2 SASEGT. Study-wide results and caveats: Within pre-infection memory, some responding clones were found, suggesting cross-reactive memory joined.

This clonotype showed up just a few times. Its target is not known. The sequenced material came from PBMCs or a T cell subset sorted from them (not recorded which). This clonotype was sampled from a man between 18 and 29 years old who had mild COVID-19 (a few samples of this study predate the infection). Cell type and time point are not known. This rearrangement joins TRBV6-1 to TRBJ2-1; D is unclear. CDR3 in DNA: TGTGCCAGCAGTGACCCCGGCTCATACAATGAGCAGTTCTTC. Protein product: CASSDPGSYNEQFF.